These T cell receptor beta chains were read from a single sample in a study of CD8+CD57+ T cells in acquired aplastic anemia. TCRdb reprocessed the reads via MiXCR and lists one record per CDR3 protein. The data hold some 190,000 distinct CDR3 sequences, with roughly half observed a single time. Sequenced input: sorted CD4+, CD8+, or CD8+CD57+ T cells (not recorded which) from PBMCs. Receptor source: a human donor in good health, serving as a control. Each CDR3 is given with its conserved first and last residue. D genes are given only for firm matches. Expanded clones get a size class; other rows say once, few or many, or leave the size out.

v_call	d_call	j_call	clone_size	cdr3_nt	cdr3_aa
TRBV20-1	TRBD1	TRBJ2-7	.	TGCAGTGCTAGAGATGGGACAGGGCTCGAGCAGTACTTC	CSARDGTGLEQYF
TRBV6-5	.	TRBJ2-5	.	TGTGCCAGCAGTTATATAGCCCAAGAGACCCAGTACTTC	CASSYIAQETQYF
TRBV10-3	.	TRBJ2-1	.	TGTGCCATCAACGGGGGCCCGAGTAATGAGCAGTTCTTC	CAINGGPSNEQFF
TRBV20-1	TRBD2	TRBJ2-3	many	TGCAGTGCTACCAGACTAGCGGGGGGGCGCACAGATACGCAGTATTTT	CSATRLAGGRTDTQYF
TRBV7-6	.	TRBJ2-3	.	TGTGCCAGCAGCTTACAGGGAAACACAGATACGCAGTATTTT	CASSLQGNTDTQYF
TRBV29-1	TRBD2	TRBJ2-7	.	TGCAGCGTTGAAGATGGACTAGCGGGAATCCACGAGCAGTACTTC	CSVEDGLAGIHEQYF
TRBV20-1	.	TRBJ2-7	.	TGCAGTGCTAGATCCCCCGAAATCTTCGCCGAGCAGTACTTC	CSARSPEIFAEQYF
TRBV10-3	.	TRBJ2-1	once	TGTGCCATCAGTGAGAGGGGCCAGAACAATGAGCAGTTCTTC	CAISERGQNNEQFF
TRBV27	TRBD1	TRBJ2-7	many	TGTGCCAGCAGCCAAAGGGAAGGACAGGGGACGTACTTC	CASSQREGQGTYF
TRBV9	TRBD1	TRBJ1-4	.	TGTGCCAGCAAGACAGGGGAATGGGAAAAACTGTTTTTT	CASKTGEWEKLFF
TRBV28	.	TRBJ1-2	many	TGTGCCAGCAGTTTATGGGAAAGAAACTATGGCTACACCTTC	CASSLWERNYGYTF
TRBV2	.	TRBJ1-2	.	TGTGCCAGCAGCCTACGGCCAGCCGGGGTCTATGGCTACACCTTC	CASSLRPAGVYGYTF
TRBV12-3/TRBV12-4	.	TRBJ1-5	many	TGTGCCAGCAGCCCAGACAGGATAAATAGCAATCAGCCCCAGCATTTT	CASSPDRINSNQPQHF
TRBV20-1	TRBD1	TRBJ1-5	.	TGCAGTGCCCAAGACAGGGGTCAGCCCCAGCATTTT	CSAQDRGQPQHF
TRBV20-1	.	TRBJ1-3	many	TGCAGTGCTAGAGATCTGGACAGAACGATCTCTGGAAACACCATATATTTT	CSARDLDRTISGNTIYF
TRBV10-3	.	TRBJ1-1	once	TGTGCCATCAGTGTAACAGGGAACGGCGCTGAAGCTTTCTTT	CAISVTGNGAEAFF
TRBV5-1	.	TRBJ1-1	.	TGCGCCAGCAGCCTAACAGCTGGAAACACTGAAGCTTTCTTT	CASSLTAGNTEAFF
TRBV6-1	TRBD1	TRBJ1-1	many	TGTGCCAGCAGGGACAGGGGTTTGAACACTGAAGCTTTCTTT	CASRDRGLNTEAFF
TRBV15	.	TRBJ2-5	.	TGTGCCACCAGTGGGGGCATTCAAGAGACCCAGTACTTC	CATSGGIQETQYF
TRBV7-9	.	TRBJ2-7	.	TGTGCCAGAATAGCATACTACGAGCAGTACTTC	CARIAYYEQYF
TRBV14	.	TRBJ2-5	few	TGTGCCAGCTCACCCACATCCGGAACGGAGACCCAGTACTTC	CASSPTSGTETQYF
TRBV7-3	TRBD2	TRBJ2-3	many	TGTGCCAGCTCCGCGGGGAATAGCGGGGGAGCGGATACGCAGTATTTT	CASSAGNSGGADTQYF
TRBV15	TRBD1	TRBJ2-7	.	TGTGCCACCAGCAGCCCGGGACAGGGCAACGACGAGCAGTACTTC	CATSSPGQGNDEQYF